This is a list of T cell receptor beta chains from one sample in a study of shared clonotypes between healthy human individuals. TCRdb's table, derived via immunoSEQ multiplex PCR, lists solely in-frame clones and lacks some. The table records around 2.5 million clones, over 85% of them present only once. The specimen was naive CD4+ T cells from PBMCs. These TCRs come from a man aged 18 to 29 in good health. Some clones in this sample may be carry-over from other donors' samples. The CDR3 runs from the conserved cysteine through the conserved F or W. The D gene is left open where the match is weak. Clone size is shown for a subset of rows, as once, few, many or a class of expanded clone.

DNA: TGCGCCAGCAGCTTGACTAGGGCAGGGAGGGCCGGGGAGCTGTTTTTT
CDR3: CASSLTRAGRAGELFF
J: TRBJ2-2
V: TRBV5-1
D: TRBD2
size: NA

DNA: TGTGCCAGCAGAGAACTAGCGGGAGGGCCCCACGAGCAGTACTTC
CDR3: CASRELAGGPHEQYF
J: TRBJ2-7
V: TRBV27
D: TRBD2
size: NA

DNA: TGTGCCAGCAGTTACGCGGGGATCTACGAGCAGTACTTC
CDR3: CASSYAGIYEQYF
J: TRBJ2-7
V: TRBV6-6
D: NA
size: once

DNA: TGTGCCAGCAGTGTCTCTAGCGGCTACGAGCAGTACTTC
CDR3: CASSVSSGYEQYF
J: TRBJ2-7
V: TRBV6-4
D: TRBD2
size: NA

DNA: TGTGCCAGCGCAACAACCGGGACCATCACAGATACGCAGTATTTT
CDR3: CASATTGTITDTQYF
J: TRBJ2-3
V: TRBV2
D: NA
size: NA

DNA: TGTGCCAGCAGTCTTGGGGGGCCCAATCAGCCCCAGCATTTT
CDR3: CASSLGGPNQPQHF
J: TRBJ1-5
V: TRBV6-6
D: NA
size: NA

DNA: TGTGCCAGCTCACCACGTTTAACTGAGACCCAGTACTTC
CDR3: CASSPRLTETQYF
J: TRBJ2-5
V: TRBV18
D: NA
size: once

DNA: TGCGCCAGCAGTGAGGTGGGGACACCGAGGAAAGCTTTCTTT
CDR3: CASSEVGTPRKAFF
J: TRBJ1-1
V: TRBV10-1
D: NA
size: NA

DNA: TGTGCCAGCAGTCTAATACTAGGCAATGAGCAGTTCTTC
CDR3: CASSLILGNEQFF
J: TRBJ2-1
V: TRBV7-3
D: NA
size: NA

DNA: TGTGCCAGCAGGTCCGGACAGGGCACCGGGGAGCTGTTTTTT
CDR3: CASRSGQGTGELFF
J: TRBJ2-2
V: TRBV6-6
D: TRBD1
size: NA

DNA: TGTGCCAGCAGCTTATCAGGGAGAGTTCAGTACTTC
CDR3: CASSLSGRVQYF
J: TRBJ2-4
V: TRBV7-9
D: NA
size: NA

DNA: TGTGCCAGCGCTTCCCCGGGGGGAATCTCCTACGAGCAGTACTTC
CDR3: CASASPGGISYEQYF
J: TRBJ2-7
V: TRBV28
D: TRBD2
size: NA

DNA: TGTGCCAGCAGTGATGGGGGTGGGACAGGTCATTATCAGCCCCAGCATTTT
CDR3: CASSDGGGTGHYQPQHF
J: TRBJ1-5
V: TRBV6-1
D: TRBD1
size: NA

DNA: TGTGCCAGCAGCCCTGGAGATACGCAGTATTTT
CDR3: CASSPGDTQYF
J: TRBJ2-3
V: TRBV14
D: NA
size: NA